Shown below are 21 T cell receptor beta chains from a single sample sequenced in a study of blood T cell repertoires in COVID-19. Some clones are missing from TCRdb's copy, which holds only in-frame ones; the method was immunoSEQ multiplex PCR. This table holds around 63,000 clones, 80% to 90% found once. Sequenced: peripheral blood. These receptors were collected from a woman older than 75 with active COVID-19.

The chain has TRBV5-8 and TRBJ2-5, with 9 bases identical to TRBD1. The trim removed 4 bases at V and 10 bases at J, leaving 14 bases unmatched. Germline V lookup: CDR1 SGHTS, CDR2 YDEGEE. The CDR3 loop spans 15 amino acids. CDR3 amino acids: CASSRGTGLLTVQYF. CDR3 coding DNA: TGTGCCAGCAGCCGGGGGACAGGGCTCCTAACCGTCCAGTACTTC.

There are a few counts of this clone. The J gene is TRBJ1-6, the V gene TRBV4-2; 7 bases map to TRBD1. V lost 2 bases, J lost 0 bases, and 7 bases stayed unmatched. Germline V lookup: CDR1 LGHNA, CDR2 YNFKEQ. This CDR3 has 18 residues. The chain's CDR3 is CASSQLPPGGSYNSPLHF. In nucleotides, the CDR3 is TGTGCCAGCAGCCAACTACCTCCAGGGGGCTCCTATAATTCACCCCTCCACTTT.

The rearrangement joins TRBV21-1 to TRBJ1-4; the table's D call of TRBD1 was not tested on the DNA. TRBV21-1 is a pseudogene. CDR3 size: 17 residues. The CDR3 bases are TGTGCCAGCAGCAGTAAGACAGGGGGCATCGTGAATGAAAAACTGTTTTTT. Its translation is CASSSKTGGIVNEKLFF.

The chain employs TRBV6-6 and TRBJ2-5; perhaps TRBD2 as D (5 bases). CDR1 and CDR2 from the germline V gene are MNHNY and SVGAGI (reference sequence). The V gene lost 0 bases and the J gene lost 2 bases, with 7 bases spanning the gap. This CDR3 spans 14 amino acids. In nucleotides, the CDR3 is TGTGCCAGCAGTTACTCTAGCGTACAAGAGACCCAGTACTTC. Its translation: CASSYSSVQETQYF.

This chain links TRBV9 with TRBJ2-7; 7 bases line up with TRBD2. This CDR3 is 15 amino acids long. With 4 bases clipped from V and 5 bases from J, the junction kept 12 bases outside the gene matches. Germline CDR1 and CDR2: SGDLS and YYNGEE. As DNA, the CDR3 is TGTGCCAGCAGCCCGTGGGACCGCGGGGGACACGAGCAGTACTTC. This translates into CASSPWDRGGHEQYF.

The rearrangement uses TRBV6-5 and TRBJ2-7, with 7 bases lining up with TRBD1. The V and J ends lost 2 bases and 0 bases, in that order; junction bases with no gene match: 4. Per germline, CDR1 MNHEY and CDR2 SVGAGI. CDR3 size: 15 residues. This chain's CDR3 is CASSYLTGISYEQYF. CDR3 coding DNA: TGTGCCAGCAGTTACCTGACAGGGATCTCCTACGAGCAGTACTTC.

This clone was observed once. The conserved phenylalanine or tryptophan normally closing the CDR3 is absent here, so this likely arose from a read error. The DNA is omitted, as the CDR3 cannot be located on it reliably, and the CDR3 follows TCRdb's listing. This chain uses TRBV20-1 with TRBJ2-3; TRBD1 is the table's D call and was not checked against the DNA. Including both end residues, the CDR3 is 10 amino acids long. Germline values: CDR1 DFQATT, CDR2 SNEGSKA (reference sequence). CDR3 sequence reads: CSARDRPRAL.

The chain joins TRBV19 to TRBJ2-2; weak D call: TRBD2 (7 bases). In germline, CDR1 is LNHDA, CDR2 SQIVND (reference sequence). V was shortened by 7 bases and J by 7 bases, with 25 bases between the two germline ends. The CDR3 contains 17 residues. CDR3 DNA sequence: TGTGCCAGTACCTTGGGGAGGGGGACGGCGGAGGGCGGGGAGCTGTTTTTT. It is translated as CASTLGRGTAEGGELFF.

This clone has only one observation. This chain links TRBV29-1 with TRBJ2-1, with TRBD2 matching 8 bases. The ends lost 4 bases at V and 3 bases at J; junction bases unmatched: 2. The CDR3 has 13 residues. CDR1 and CDR2 from the germline V gene are SQVTM and ANQGSEA. CDR3 amino acids: CSVGTSGYNEQFF. CDR3 nucleotide sequence: TGCAGCGTTGGAACTAGCGGCTACAATGAGCAGTTCTTC.

In DNA, the CDR3 is TGTGCCAGCTCACCACCGAGGGCCGGGGCTGGAAACACCATATATTTT. Its translation: CASSPPRAGAGNTIYF. V gene TRBV18 combines with J gene TRBJ1-3; no firm D call. CDR3 length: 16 amino acids. Germline V gene lookup returns CDR1 KGHSH and CDR2 LQKENI. V dropped 0 bases and J dropped 2 bases, with 11 bases sitting between them.

The rearrangement joins TRBV4-3 to TRBJ2-1; tentative D call: TRBD2 (5 bases). The V gene's germline CDR1 is LGHNA and CDR2 YSLEER. The CDR3 runs to 13 residues. V lost 0 bases and J 12 bases, leaving 12 bases between the germline ends. The CDR3 reads CASSQDWIRGQFF. CDR3 nucleotide sequence: TGCGCCAGCAGCCAAGATTGGATCCGGGGGCAGTTCTTC.

The chain is built from TRBV3-1 (or the pseudogene TRBV3-2) and TRBJ2-3, with D hard to call. Between the trimmed V and J ends, which lost 0 bases and 2 bases, there was a span of 12 bases. The CDR3 totals 16 residues. Per the germline V gene, CDR1 is LGHDT and CDR2 is YNNKEL (reference sequence). The DNA for the CDR3 is TGTGCCAGCAGCCAAGAAGGATTAGCACCCACAGATACGCAGTATTTT. Protein: CASSQEGLAPTDTQYF.

The chain carries TRBV2 and TRBJ1-3; D remains unclear. This CDR3 region has 12 residues. Germline CDR1 and CDR2: SNHLY and FYNNEI. V lost 4 bases, J lost 3 bases, and 4 bases lay in between. CDR3 sequence reads: CASSVFGNTIYF. In DNA, the CDR3 is TGTGCCAGCAGTGTATTTGGAAACACCATATATTTT.

This clone has more than one count but fewer than ten. The gene calls are TRBV4-1 and TRBJ2-7, with D maybe TRBD1 (5 bases). Germline CDR1 reads MGHRA; CDR2 reads YSYEKL. With 0 bases removed from V and 3 bases from J, the gap between germline ends came to 15 bases. The CDR3 consists of 16 residues. The CDR3 region has the DNA TGCGCCAGCAGCCAAGATTGGCAGGGTCAAGGCTACGAGCAGTACTTC. Translating it yields CASSQDWQGQGYEQYF.

The chain uses TRBV27 and TRBJ1-6; 7 nucleotides align to TRBD1. In germline, CDR1 is MNHEY, CDR2 SMNVEV (reference sequence). J gave up 7 bases and V 5 bases, and 11 bases lay outside the gene matches. The CDR3 sequence is 16 residues long. CDR3 nucleotide sequence: TGTGCCAGCAGTCACGGGACAGCCGGAGGGAATTCACCCCTCCACTTT. Amino acids: CASSHGTAGGNSPLHF.

This chain uses TRBV9 with TRBJ2-5, with 10 bases aligning to TRBD2. CDR1 and CDR2 from the germline V gene are SGDLS and YYNGEE. V lost 4 bases and J lost 5; bases outside the gene matches: 2. The length of the CDR3 is 13 residues. This CDR3 reads CASSSSGGETQYF. CDR3 nucleotide sequence: TGTGCCAGCAGCTCTAGCGGGGGTGAGACCCAGTACTTC.

This rearrangement joins TRBV7-8 to TRBJ2-2, with D possibly TRBD2 on 6 matching bases. V lost 5 bases, J lost 0 bases, and 16 bases lay in between. The CDR3 extends over 17 amino acids. Germline-derived CDR1 and CDR2 are SGHVS and FQNEAQ. The DNA of the CDR3 is TGTGCCAGCAGCAGAACTCGACGGAGGGCGAACACCGGGGAGCTGTTTTTT. As protein: CASSRTRRRANTGELFF.

V is TRBV13 and J is TRBJ1-6; D is ambiguous. Trimming took off 5 bases at V and 8 bases at J, with 13 bases between the two ends. The length of the CDR3 is 14 residues. The germline V gene encodes CDR1 PRHDT and CDR2 FYEKMQ (reference sequence). The CDR3 here is CASSPGRQDSPLHF. As DNA, the CDR3 is TGTGCCAGCAGCCCCGGGAGGCAGGATTCACCCCTCCACTTT.

V usage is TRBV12-5 and J usage is TRBJ1-2; TRBD1 agrees at 8 bases. The V segment lost 4 bases and the J segment 7 bases; nucleotides outside the gene matches: 8. This CDR3 is 14 amino acids long. Per germline, CDR1 LGHNT and CDR2 FRNRAP. CDR3 coding DNA: TGTGCTAGTGGTTCCCCCGACAGGGGAAGTGGCTACACCTTC. It encodes CASGSPDRGSGYTF.

CDR3 DNA: TGTGCCAGCAGCCCGTTCGGGGGGGGTACCACAGATACGCAGTATTTT. The encoded protein is CASSPFGGGTTDTQYF. V is TRBV11-3 and J is TRBJ2-3, with 8 bases that match TRBD2. The CDR3 runs to 16 residues. The germline V gene encodes CDR1 SGHNT and CDR2 YENEEA. Germline trimming cut 5 bases from V and 2 bases from J; bases unmatched to any gene: 9.

The chain joins TRBV7-8 to TRBJ2-2, with D possibly TRBD2 on 5 matching bases. The V end was cut by 0 bases, the J end by 1 base, with 12 bases between. Germline V CDR1 and CDR2: SGHVS, FQNEAQ. The CDR3 consists of 17 residues. The CDR3, as DNA: TGTGCCAGCAGCTTAGCGGCTGGCGGGTTGAACACCGGGGAGCTGTTTTTT. Translated, it gives CASSLAAGGLNTGELFF.